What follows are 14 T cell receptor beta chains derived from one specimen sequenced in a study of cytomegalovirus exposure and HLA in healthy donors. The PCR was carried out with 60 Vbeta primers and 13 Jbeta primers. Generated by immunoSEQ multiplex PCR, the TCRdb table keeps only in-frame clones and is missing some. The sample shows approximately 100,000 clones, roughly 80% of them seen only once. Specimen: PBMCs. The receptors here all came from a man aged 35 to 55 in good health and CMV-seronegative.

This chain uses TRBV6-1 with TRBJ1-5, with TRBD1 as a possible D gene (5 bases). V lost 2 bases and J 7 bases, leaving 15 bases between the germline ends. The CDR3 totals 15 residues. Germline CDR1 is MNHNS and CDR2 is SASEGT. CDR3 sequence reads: CASSEYFQGGQPQHF. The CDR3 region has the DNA TGTGCCAGCAGTGAATACTTCCAGGGTGGGCAGCCCCAGCATTTT.

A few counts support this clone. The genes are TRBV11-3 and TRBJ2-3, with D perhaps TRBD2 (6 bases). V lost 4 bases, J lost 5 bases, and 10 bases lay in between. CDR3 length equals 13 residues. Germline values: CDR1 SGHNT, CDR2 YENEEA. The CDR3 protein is CASSSVGGDTQYF. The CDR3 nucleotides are TGTGCCAGCAGCTCGGTGGGGGGAGATACGCAGTATTTT.

CDR3 DNA: TGTGCCAGCCGTGGGACGGACAGGAATCCCTACGAGCAGTACTTC. Translated, it gives CASRGTDRNPYEQYF. The chain links TRBV6-6 to TRBJ2-7; 7 nucleotides align to TRBD1. V dropped 8 bases and J dropped 2; count of bases not matched to a gene: 12. The CDR3 totals 15 residues. In germline, CDR1 is MNHNY, CDR2 SVGAGI (reference sequence).

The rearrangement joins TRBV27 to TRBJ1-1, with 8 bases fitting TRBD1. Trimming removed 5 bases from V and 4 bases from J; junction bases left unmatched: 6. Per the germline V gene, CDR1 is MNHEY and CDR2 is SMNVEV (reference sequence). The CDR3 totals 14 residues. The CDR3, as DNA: TGTGCCAGCAGTAACGGACAGGGTGGCACTGAAGCTTTCTTT. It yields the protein CASSNGQGGTEAFF.

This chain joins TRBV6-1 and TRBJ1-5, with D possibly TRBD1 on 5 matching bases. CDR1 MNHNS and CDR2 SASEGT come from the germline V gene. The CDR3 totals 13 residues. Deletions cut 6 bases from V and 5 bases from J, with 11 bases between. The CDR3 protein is CASRVQADQPQHF. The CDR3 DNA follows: TGTGCCAGCAGGGTACAGGCGGATCAGCCCCAGCATTTT.

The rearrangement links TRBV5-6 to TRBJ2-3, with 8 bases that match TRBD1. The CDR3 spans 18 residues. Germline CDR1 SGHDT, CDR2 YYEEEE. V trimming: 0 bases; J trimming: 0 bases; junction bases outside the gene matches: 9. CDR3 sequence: CASSLAWQGARSTDTQYF. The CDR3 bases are TGTGCCAGCAGCTTGGCATGGCAGGGGGCGCGAAGCACAGATACGCAGTATTTT. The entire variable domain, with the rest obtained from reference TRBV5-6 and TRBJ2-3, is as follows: DAGVTQSPTHLIKTRGQQVTLRCSPKSGHDTVSWYQQALGQGPQFIFQYYEEEERQRGNFPDRFSGHQFPNYSSELNVNALLLGDSALYLCASSLAWQGARSTDTQYFGPGTRLTVL.

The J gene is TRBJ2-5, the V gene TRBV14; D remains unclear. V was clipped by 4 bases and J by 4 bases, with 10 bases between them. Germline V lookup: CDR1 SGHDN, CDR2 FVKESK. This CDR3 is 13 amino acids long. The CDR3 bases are TGTGCCAGCAGCCTTATCCCAGGAGAGACCCAGTACTTC. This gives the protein CASSLIPGETQYF.

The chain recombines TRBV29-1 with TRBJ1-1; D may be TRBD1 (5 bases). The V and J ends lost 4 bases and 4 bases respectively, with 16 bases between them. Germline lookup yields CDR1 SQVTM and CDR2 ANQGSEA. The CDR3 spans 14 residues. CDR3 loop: CSVVLQAGGTEAFF. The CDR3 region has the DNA TGCAGCGTTGTTCTACAGGCGGGGGGCACTGAAGCTTTCTTT.

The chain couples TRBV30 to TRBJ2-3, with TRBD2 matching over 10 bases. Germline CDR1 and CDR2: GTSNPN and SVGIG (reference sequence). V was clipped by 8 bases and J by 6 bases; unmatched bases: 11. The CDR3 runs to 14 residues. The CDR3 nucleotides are TGTGCCCATGATAGCGGGGGGAAGTACGATACGCAGTATTTT. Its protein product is CAHDSGGKYDTQYF.

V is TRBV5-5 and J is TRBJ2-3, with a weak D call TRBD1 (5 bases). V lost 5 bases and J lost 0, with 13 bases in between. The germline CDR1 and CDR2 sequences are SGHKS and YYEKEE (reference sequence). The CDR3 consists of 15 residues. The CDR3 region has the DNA TGTGCCAGCAGTACAGGTTATACTAGCACAGATACGCAGTATTTT. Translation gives CASSTGYTSTDTQYF.

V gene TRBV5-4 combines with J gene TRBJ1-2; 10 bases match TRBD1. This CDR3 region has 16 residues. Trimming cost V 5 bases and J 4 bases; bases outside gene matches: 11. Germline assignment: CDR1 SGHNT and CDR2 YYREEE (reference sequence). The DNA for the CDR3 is TGTGCCAGCAGACGATTTGGGACAGGGGACGCCTATGGCTACACCTTC. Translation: CASRRFGTGDAYGYTF.

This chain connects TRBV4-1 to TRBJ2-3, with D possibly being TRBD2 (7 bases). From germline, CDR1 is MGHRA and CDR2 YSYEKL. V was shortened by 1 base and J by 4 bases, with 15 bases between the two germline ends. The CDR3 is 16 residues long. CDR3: CASSQGRGGSADTQYF. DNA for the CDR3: TGCGCCAGCAGCCAAGGGAGGGGGGGGTCGGCAGATACGCAGTATTTT.

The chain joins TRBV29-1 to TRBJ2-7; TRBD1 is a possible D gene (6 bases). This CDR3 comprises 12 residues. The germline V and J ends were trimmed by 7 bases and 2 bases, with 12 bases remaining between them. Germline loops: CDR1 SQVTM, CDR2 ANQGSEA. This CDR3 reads CSGNRAPYEQYF. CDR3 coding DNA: TGCAGCGGAAACAGGGCTCCCTACGAGCAGTACTTC.

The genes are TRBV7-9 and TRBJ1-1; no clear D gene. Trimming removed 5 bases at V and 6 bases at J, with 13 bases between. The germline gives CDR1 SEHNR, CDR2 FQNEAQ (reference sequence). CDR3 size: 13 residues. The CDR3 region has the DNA TGTGCCAGCAGCCTAAGTTCTATCGCTGAAGCTTTCTTT. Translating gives CASSLSSIAEAFF.